This T cell receptor beta chain was documented in a study of blood T cell repertoires in COVID-19. The CDR3 is 11 amino acids. Germline lookup yields CDR1 SQVTM and CDR2 ANQGSEA. Trimming took off 5 bases at V and 3 bases at J, with 7 bases between the two ends. In the source study's methods: Counts of nucleated cells, estimated from reference gene primer amplification, were obtained. Here immunoSEQ multiplex PCR was the method, and the copy in TCRdb shows in-frame clones only, minus some. V and J calls and clone size are copied from that table; D and trimming were computed from the DNA. Among 110,000 or so clones listed, roughly 80% were seen once.

Source material: peripheral blood. V and J are TRBV29-1 and TRBJ1-2; D is undetermined. This TCR came from a man aged 45-65 years with acute or convalescent COVID-19. The CDR3 is CSVNEDYGYTF. Written as DNA, the CDR3 is TGCAGCGTTAACGAGGACTATGGCTACACCTTC.